The T cell receptor (beta chain) described here comes from a study of blood T cell repertoires in COVID-19. Across the whole study: Both acute and convalescent COVID-19 samples were obtained from the United States, Italy and Spain. In each case, the material was cDNA or gDNA derived from T cells, B-cell-depleted T cells, or PBMCs.

As handled by the study authors: Estimation of nucleated cell counts relied on the amplification of reference gene primers. Assay used: immunoSEQ multiplex PCR; TCRdb lists only in-frame clones, some missing. Clone size and the V and J calls come from that table; the DNA yielded D and trimming. The sample holds about 100,000 clones; approximately 89% are singletons and the top ten take 6.8%. This clone has only one observation. Trimming cost V 4 bases and J 7 bases, with 12 bases left between them. The CDR3 totals 13 residues. Germline V lookup: CDR1 MGHRA, CDR2 YSYEKL. This clonotype was obtained from a man between 50 and 59 years old with active or convalescent COVID-19. The J gene is TRBJ2-3, the V gene TRBV4-1; no firm D call. Sequencing was carried out using peripheral blood. The CDR3 loop reads CASSRLESNTQYF. The DNA of the CDR3 is TGCGCCAGCAGCCGGTTAGAAAGTAATACGCAGTATTTT.